This T cell receptor (beta chain) was identified in a study of blood T cells in healthy people across ages. Findings of the study overall: Fewer expanded clones and more diversity marked long-lived versus aged donors. A roughly linear age-dependent decrease characterized TCR beta diversity per million T cells.

Using a J-beta primer mix together with a sample-barcoded 5' primer, a second PCR was run for roughly 6 to 11 cycles. A single record per CDR3 protein comes from TCRdb applying MiXCR to the 5' RACE reads. The sample has about 630,000 distinct CDR3 sequences, 20% to 25% seen once. CDR1 SGHTA and CDR2 FQGTGA come from the germline V gene. The CDR3 loop spans 16 amino acids. Comment on this clonotype: The antigen is unknown. Germline is not matched at one junction end, which may reflect a read error.

Sequencing was carried out using blood. This chain links TRBV7-3 with TRBJ2-1; 7 bases match TRBD2. This receptor was obtained from a man between 65 and 80 years old in good health. CDR3 region: CASSFLTGGGYDEQFF. In DNA, the CDR3 is TGTGCCAGCAGCTTTTTGACGGGAGGAGGCTACGATGAGCAGTTCTTC.